Given below is one TCR beta chain in context. Its antigen is unidentified. Per the germline V gene, CDR1 is MNHEY and CDR2 is SMNVEV (reference sequence). V lost 10 bases and J lost 1, with 7 bases in between. This CDR3 has 11 residues. The data are from a study of cytomegalovirus exposure and HLA in healthy donors. Whole-study results and caveats: A later analysis found TCR association rates differed by HLA locus, highest for DRB1 and lowest for HLA-C. Most subjects' HLA-A and HLA-B alleles were reportedly predicted from TCR beta sequences. According to an earlier analysis, most TCR beta V segments yielded productive rearrangements about 90% or about 30% of the time.

PCR used 60 Vbeta primers and 13 Jbeta primers. Per the authors' pipeline: It was a later analysis that counted some 80 million unique TCR beta chains, of which some 12 million were shared. The repertoire was sequenced with immunoSEQ multiplex PCR; TCRdb's copy has only in-frame clones and lacks some. The V and J calls and clone size were taken over from that table, and D and trimming were inferred from the DNA. The sample yields roughly 150,000 clones, around 80% seen once. The sequenced sample consisted of PBMCs. This chain links TRBV27 with TRBJ1-1, with D hard to call. This receptor was obtained from a male donor in good health and CMV-seronegative. The CDR3 reads CATWRNTEAFF. DNA of the CDR3: TGTGCCACCTGGAGGAACACTGAAGCTTTCTTT.